These 20 T cell receptor beta chains were all obtained from the same sample, sequenced in a study of shared clonotypes between healthy human individuals. Libraries were prepared by immunoSEQ multiplex PCR; TCRdb keeps only in-frame clonotypes and omits some of them. The sample comprises some 2.1 million clones, over 85% of which are singletons, and 0.1% to 0.15% rests with the top ten. Sequencing was carried out using naive CD4+ T cells sorted from blood. Subset here: CD45RA+ positively selected. These receptors came from a man aged 18 to 30 in good health.

J is TRBJ1-4 and V is TRBV6-4; no reliable D call. This CDR3 region has 13 residues. Trimming took 4 bases from V and 3 from J, leaving 6 bases between them. Germline assignment: CDR1 MRHNA and CDR2 SNTAGT. The CDR3 is CASSVGANEKLFF. DNA for the CDR3: TGTGCCAGCAGTGTCGGCGCTAATGAAAAACTGTTTTTT.

The CDR3 spells CASSSSDGGGFGKLFF. The CDR3 bases are TGTGCCAGCAGCTCTAGCGATGGTGGTGGGTTTGGGAAACTGTTTTTT. The J gene is TRBJ1-4, the V gene TRBV11-2, with D unresolved. The length of the CDR3 is 16 residues. V lost 4 bases, J lost 11 bases, and 23 bases lay in between. Germline V gene sequence: CDR1 SGHAT, CDR2 FQNNGV.

The chain employs TRBV10-3 and TRBJ2-4, with 7 bases identical to TRBD1. Losses at the gene ends were 0 bases for V and 4 bases for J; bases not matched to a gene: 3. The CDR3 consists of 15 residues. Germline V gives CDR1 ENHRY, CDR2 SYGVKD. The CDR3 nucleotides read TGTGCCATCAGTGAGTCGGGACAGTCTAAAAACATTCAGTACTTC. Its protein product is CAISESGQSKNIQYF.

This chain joins TRBV19 and TRBJ2-7; the D gene could be TRBD1 or TRBD2 (5 bases each). V was shortened by 4 bases and J by 7 bases, with 23 bases between the two germline ends. CDR1 is LNHDA and CDR2 is SQIVND in the germline V gene (reference sequence). This CDR3 has 16 residues. The CDR3 DNA is TGTGCCAGTAGTACCCGCGCCGACGGGTTGAGGGGAGAGCAGTACTTC. Translation gives CASSTRADGLRGEQYF.

The V call is TRBV10-3, the J call TRBJ1-5, with no clear D. There are 14 residues in the CDR3. Germline V gene data show CDR1 as ENHRY and CDR2 as SYGVKD. V was shortened by 2 bases and J by 8 bases, with 13 bases between the two germline ends. The CDR3 coding sequence is TGTGCCATCAGTGAGGAGGTAGGGATGAAGCCCCAGCATTTT. Translation: CAISEEVGMKPQHF.

The rearrangement links TRBV19 to TRBJ2-1, with 7 nucleotides matching TRBD1. There are 13 residues in the CDR3. Germline values: CDR1 LNHDA, CDR2 SQIVND (reference sequence). Trimming took 3 bases from V and 7 from J; bases not matched to a gene: 3. The CDR3 DNA follows: TGTGCCAGTAGTATCACCAGGGGGAATGAGCAGTTCTTC. It encodes CASSITRGNEQFF.

The chain has TRBV6-5 and TRBJ1-2; D may be TRBD1 (6 bases). The CDR3 consists of 14 residues. The germline V and J ends were trimmed by 6 bases and 3 bases, with 14 bases remaining between them. Germline V lookup: CDR1 MNHEY, CDR2 SVGAGI. The CDR3 spells CASRSGARDYGYTF. CDR3 sequence (DNA): TGTGCCAGCAGATCGGGGGCCAGGGACTATGGCTACACCTTC.

A single count supports this clone. CDR3 coding DNA: TGTGCCATCTCGGCTAGCGGGAGTGTCGATGAGCAGTTCTTC. It codes for CAISASGSVDEQFF. This chain links TRBV10-3 with TRBJ2-1; 10 bases agree with TRBD2. CDR3 size: 14 residues. Germline V CDR1 and CDR2: ENHRY, SYGVKD. J gave up 8 bases and V 8 bases, and 9 bases lay outside the gene matches.

The chain is built from TRBV9 and TRBJ2-5, with 14 nucleotides matching TRBD2. CDR1 and CDR2 from the germline V gene are SGDLS and YYNGEE. CDR3 size: 19 residues. Germline trimming cut 0 bases from V and 5 bases from J; bases unmatched to any gene: 12. CDR3 region: CASSVATTTSGGALETQYF. The CDR3 DNA sequence: TGTGCCAGCAGCGTAGCTACAACGACTAGCGGGGGGGCTTTGGAGACCCAGTACTTC.

The chain recombines TRBV5-1 with TRBJ2-7, with D perhaps TRBD2 (5 bases). Germline CDR1 and CDR2: SGHRS and YFSETQ. This CDR3 region has 14 residues. V lost 2 bases and J lost 4, with 13 bases in between. Here the CDR3 DNA reads TGCGCCAGCAGCTTTACCCGAGGGCGGTACGAGCAGTACTTC. The encoded protein is CASSFTRGRYEQYF.

This rearrangement joins TRBV2 to TRBJ1-1; D gene ambiguous. The germline V gene encodes CDR1 SNHLY and CDR2 FYNNEI. The CDR3 sequence is 15 residues long. V lost 3 bases and J lost 2, with 13 bases in between. The CDR3: CASSDLAAGNTEAFF. The CDR3, as DNA: TGTGCCAGCAGTGATCTCGCGGCTGGAAACACTGAAGCTTTCTTT.

The chain has TRBV5-6 and TRBJ2-7; tentatively, D is TRBD2 (6 bases). The length of the CDR3 is 13 residues. With 4 bases removed from V and 2 bases from J, the gap between germline ends came to 10 bases. Germline assignment: CDR1 SGHDT and CDR2 YYEEEE. The CDR3 DNA reads TGTGCCAGCAGCGGCGGGGCACCCTACGAGCAGTACTTC. Protein product: CASSGGAPYEQYF.

The rearrangement links TRBV30 to TRBJ1-3; D unclear. Germline V CDR1 and CDR2: GTSNPN, SVGIG (reference sequence). There are 15 residues in the CDR3. The ends were cut back, 5 bases at V and 7 bases at J, with 21 bases in the middle. In DNA form, the CDR3 reads TGTGCCTGGGTTAGGACTCTCGGTAGGGATAACACCATATATTTT. Translating it yields CAWVRTLGRDNTIYF.

The V and J genes are TRBV6-5 and TRBJ2-7; 7 positions match TRBD2. Germline trimming cut 0 bases from V and 7 bases from J; bases unmatched to any gene: 6. The CDR3 contains 14 residues. Looked up from germline, CDR1 is MNHEY and CDR2 is SVGAGI. This chain's CDR3 is CASSYSSGAGEQYF. The CDR3 DNA follows: TGTGCCAGCAGTTACTCGAGCGGGGCGGGGGAGCAGTACTTC.

V is TRBV5-4 and J is TRBJ2-1, with D possibly being TRBD1 (5 bases). This CDR3 spans 16 amino acids. Trimming took off 4 bases at V and 7 bases at J, with 21 bases between the two ends. The germline CDR1 and CDR2 sequences are SGHNT and YYREEE (reference sequence). CDR3 bases: TGTGCCAGCAGCCCCAGGTCTCCAGGGTCTATAAATGAGCAGTTCTTC. Its translation is CASSPRSPGSINEQFF.

The rearrangement uses TRBV2 and TRBJ1-1; maybe TRBD1 (5 bases). The V end was cut by 1 base, the J end by 4 bases, with 16 bases between. The CDR3 covers 16 residues. Germline V gene sequence: CDR1 SNHLY, CDR2 FYNNEI. CDR3 sequence (DNA): TGTGCCAGCAGTGAAGGGCAGGGTCGCGGTGGCACTGAAGCTTTCTTT. Its translation is CASSEGQGRGGTEAFF.

This chain uses TRBV10-3 with TRBJ2-5; TRBD2 agrees at 14 bases. Trimming cost V 5 bases and J 5 bases; bases outside gene matches: 4. Germline lookup yields CDR1 ENHRY and CDR2 SYGVKD. CDR3 length: 15 amino acids. This CDR3 reads CAISPGTSGSETQYF. CDR3 bases: TGTGCCATCAGTCCAGGGACTAGCGGGAGTGAGACCCAGTACTTC.

A remark on this clone: This CDR3 is also generated by other DNA sequences in the sample. The V call is TRBV28, the J call TRBJ1-2, with D possibly being TRBD1 (6 bases). This CDR3 is 13 amino acids long. The ends were cut back, 6 bases at V and 1 base at J, with 9 bases in the middle. In germline, CDR1 is MDHEN, CDR2 SYDVKM. CDR3 loop: CASSLDSNYGYTF. The CDR3 nucleotides read TGTGCCAGCAGCCTGGACAGTAACTATGGCTACACCTTC.

This chain links TRBV5-4 with TRBJ2-3; D uncertain. The CDR3 has 12 residues. The ends were cut back, 2 bases at V and 5 bases at J, with 6 bases in the middle. CDR1 and CDR2 from the germline V gene are SGHNT and YYREEE (reference sequence). The CDR3 nucleotides read TGTGCCAGCAGCTTTGGGGAAGATACGCAGTATTTT. Protein sequence: CASSFGEDTQYF.

This clone has just one count. The rearrangement joins TRBV19 to TRBJ1-2, with 7 bases matching TRBD1. The J segment lost 5 bases and the V segment lost 8 bases, leaving 8 bases of the junction unmatched. The CDR3 spans 13 residues. CDR1 and CDR2 (germline): LNHDA, SQIVND (reference sequence). CDR3 loop: CASGTDKGYGYTF. The DNA of the CDR3 is TGTGCCAGTGGGACAGATAAAGGGTATGGCTACACCTTC.